This T cell receptor (beta chain) was found in a study of T cell changes during pregnancy in multiple sclerosis. The V gene lost 7 bases and the J gene lost 2 bases, with 18 bases spanning the gap. CDR3 length: 16 residues. Germline V gene sequence: CDR1 MDHEN, CDR2 SYDVKM. The assay was immunoSEQ multiplex PCR, and TCRdb's table has in-frame clones only and misses some. This sample yields around 80,000 clones, of which approximately 95% are seen a single time; about 1% belongs to the top ten. The gene calls are TRBV28 and TRBJ1-5; D unclear. The origin of this receptor is a female donor in good health, enrolled as a control in a pregnancy study. The sample in question was peripheral blood, obtained in the second trimester of pregnancy. Here the CDR3 reads CASTNWRDRGNQPQHF. In DNA, the CDR3 is TGTGCCAGCACAAACTGGAGGGATCGGGGCAATCAGCCCCAGCATTTT.